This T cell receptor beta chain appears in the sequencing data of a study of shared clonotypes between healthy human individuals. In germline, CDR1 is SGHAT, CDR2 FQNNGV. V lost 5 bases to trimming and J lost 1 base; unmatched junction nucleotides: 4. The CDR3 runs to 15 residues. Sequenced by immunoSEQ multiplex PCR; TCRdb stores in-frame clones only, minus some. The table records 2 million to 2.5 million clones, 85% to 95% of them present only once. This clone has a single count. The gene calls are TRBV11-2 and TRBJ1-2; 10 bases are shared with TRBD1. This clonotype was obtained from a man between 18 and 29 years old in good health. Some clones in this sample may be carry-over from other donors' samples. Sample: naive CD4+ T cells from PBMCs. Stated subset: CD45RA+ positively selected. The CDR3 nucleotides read TGTGCCAGCAGCCGAGACAGGGGGCATAACTATGGCTACACCTTC. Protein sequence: CASSRDRGHNYGYTF.